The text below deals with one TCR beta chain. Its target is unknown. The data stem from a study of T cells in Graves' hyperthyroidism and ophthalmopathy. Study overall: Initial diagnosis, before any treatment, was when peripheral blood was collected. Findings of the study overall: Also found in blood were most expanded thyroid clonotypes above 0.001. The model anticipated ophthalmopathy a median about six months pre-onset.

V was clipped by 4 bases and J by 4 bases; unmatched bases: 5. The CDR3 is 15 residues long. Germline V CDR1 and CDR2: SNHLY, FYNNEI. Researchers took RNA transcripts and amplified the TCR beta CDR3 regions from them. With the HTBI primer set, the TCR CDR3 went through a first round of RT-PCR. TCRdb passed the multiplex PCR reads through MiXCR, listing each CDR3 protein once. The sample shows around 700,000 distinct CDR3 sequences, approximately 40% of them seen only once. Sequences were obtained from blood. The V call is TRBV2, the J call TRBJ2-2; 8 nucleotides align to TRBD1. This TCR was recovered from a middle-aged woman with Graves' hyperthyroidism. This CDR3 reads CASSATGAVTGELFF. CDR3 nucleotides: TGTGCCAGCAGTGCGACAGGGGCGGTCACCGGGGAGCTGTTTTTT.